Presented here are 16 T cell receptor beta chains from one specimen sequenced in a study of T cells after yellow fever vaccination. From the 5' RACE reads, TCRdb called clonotypes with MiXCR, one entry per CDR3 protein. Altogether about 330,000 distinct CDR3 sequences are present, approximately 8% being singletons, with the ten largest covering around 17%. Sample: PBMCs, taken around 45 days after the first yellow fever vaccination. These receptors were obtained from a man between 18 and 35 years old who received the YFV17D yellow fever vaccine.

J is TRBJ2-5 and V is TRBV6-2 or TRBV6-3; 8 bases align to TRBD2. Trimming took 2 bases from V and 5 from J; bases not matched to a gene: 4. Germline V gives CDR1 MNHEY, CDR2 SVGEGT. This CDR3 is 14 amino acids long. CDR3 sequence: CASSYATSVETQYF. CDR3 DNA sequence: TGTGCCAGCAGTTACGCGACTAGCGTCGAGACCCAGTACTTC.

The sample holds a few counts of this clonotype. The chain recombines TRBV25-1 with TRBJ1-1, with D perhaps matching TRBD1 (5 bases). The germline V and J ends were trimmed by 6 bases and 3 bases, with 11 bases remaining between them. This CDR3 region has 13 residues. CDR1 MGHDK and CDR2 SYGVNS come from the germline V gene. In DNA form, the CDR3 reads TGTGCCAGCAGCCCGTCGGGGGACACTGAAGCTTTCTTT. It is translated as CASSPSGDTEAFF.

This clonotype was seen more than once but under ten times. CDR3 sequence reads: CSAGDRGVGYTF. The DNA of the CDR3 is TGCAGCGCAGGGGACAGGGGTGTAGGCTACACCTTC. This chain links TRBV29-1 with TRBJ1-2, with 10 bases fitting TRBD1. Unmatched junction bases numbered 7, after V lost 7 bases and J lost 8 bases. The CDR3 sequence is 12 residues long. The V gene's germline CDR1 is SQVTM and CDR2 ANQGSEA.

V gene TRBV7-8 combines with J gene TRBJ2-2; D uncertain. Per the germline V gene, CDR1 is SGHVS and CDR2 is FQNEAQ. This CDR3 is 14 amino acids long. Trimming removed 1 base from V and 5 bases from J, with 8 bases in between. Here the CDR3 reads CASSLGSVTGELFF. DNA of the CDR3: TGTGCCAGCAGCTTAGGTTCAGTTACCGGGGAGCTGTTTTTT.

CDR3 nucleotide sequence: TGCAGTGCTACCACCCAGGGGGGGGGGCAGTTCTTC. Translation: CSATTQGGGQFF. V usage is TRBV20-1 and J usage is TRBJ2-1; perhaps D is TRBD1 or TRBD2 (7 bases each). CDR1 is DFQATT and CDR2 is SNEGSKA in the germline V gene (reference sequence). The CDR3 has 12 amino acids. Deletions cut 4 bases from V and 12 bases from J, with 16 bases between.

The rearrangement links TRBV9 to TRBJ2-1; D gene ambiguous. Trimming removed 4 bases from V and 0 bases from J, with 11 bases in between. CDR1 and CDR2 from the germline V gene are SGDLS and YYNGEE. This CDR3 is 15 amino acids long. The CDR3 loop reads CASSIYTSSYNEQFF. As DNA, the CDR3 is TGTGCCAGCAGCATTTACACGAGCTCCTACAATGAGCAGTTCTTC.

This chain connects TRBV7-2 to TRBJ2-7, with TRBD1 identical over 8 bases. This CDR3 region has 13 residues. Germline CDR1 is SGHTA and CDR2 is FQGNSA. Trimming removed 7 bases from V and 1 base from J; junction bases left unmatched: 3. CDR3: CASKTGDSYEQYF. DNA for the CDR3: TGTGCCAGCAAGACAGGGGATTCCTACGAGCAGTACTTC. The entire variable domain, with the rest obtained from reference TRBV7-2 and TRBJ2-7, is as follows: GAGVSQSPSNKVTEKGKDVELRCDPISGHTALYWYRQSLGQGLEFLIYFQGNSAPDKSGLPSDRFSAERTGGSVSTLTIQRTQQEDSAVYLCASKTGDSYEQYFGPGTRLTVT.

J is TRBJ2-5 and V is TRBV12-3 or TRBV12-4; 10 nucleotides align to TRBD2. The CDR3 spans 15 residues. V dropped 3 bases and J dropped 4; count of bases not matched to a gene: 5. CDR3 in amino acids: CASSLSSGGRETQYF. The CDR3 DNA sequence: TGTGCCAGCAGTTTGTCTAGCGGGGGCCGAGAGACCCAGTACTTC.

Only a few counts were recorded for this clonotype. The chain employs TRBV3-1 and TRBJ2-5; D might be TRBD1 (6 bases). The CDR3 has 14 amino acids. Trimming left V 3 bases short and J 2 bases short, with 10 bases between. Germline CDR1 LGHDT, CDR2 YNNKEL (reference sequence). The CDR3 DNA reads TGTGCCAGCAGCCAGAGGACAGTACAAGAGACCCAGTACTTC. Protein sequence: CASSQRTVQETQYF.

The table lists this clonotype with a few counts. The gene calls are TRBV19 and TRBJ2-1, with 8 positions matching TRBD1. This CDR3 is built from 14 residues. Looked up from germline, CDR1 is LNHDA and CDR2 is SQIVND (reference sequence). The V and J ends lost 4 bases and 10 bases, in that order; junction bases with no gene match: 9. The DNA for the CDR3 is TGTGCCAGTAGTAAACCGGGACAGGAAGGGGAGCAGTTCTTC. It translates to CASSKPGQEGEQFF. Complete variable domain (other parts from reference TRBV19 and TRBJ2-1): DGGITQSPKYLFRKEGQNVTLSCEQNLNHDAMYWYRQDPGQGLRLIYYSQIVNDFQKGDIAEGYSVSREKKESFPLTVTSAQKNPTAFYLCASSKPGQEGEQFFGPGTRLTVL.

This clonotype has at least ten counts. This rearrangement joins TRBV12-3 or TRBV12-4 to TRBJ2-7, with a possible D match to TRBD2 (5 bases). V lost 3 bases and J lost 4, with 16 bases in between. The CDR3 length is 15 residues. The CDR3 protein is CASSFRPSLSYEQYF. CDR3 sequence (DNA): TGTGCCAGCAGTTTTCGGCCTAGCCTCAGTTACGAGCAGTACTTC.

This clonotype came up many times. V usage is TRBV4-1 and J usage is TRBJ2-4, with D possibly TRBD2 on 5 matching bases. Germline CDR1 reads MGHRA; CDR2 reads YSYEKL. V lost 3 bases and J 0 bases, leaving 12 bases between the germline ends. CDR3 length: 16 residues. The CDR3 here is CASSHWTGEAKNIQYF. The CDR3 DNA is TGCGCCAGCAGCCACTGGACTGGGGAAGCCAAAAACATTCAGTACTTC.

This clonotype was picked up a small number of times. V and J are TRBV5-1 and TRBJ2-3, with D possibly matching TRBD2 (5 bases). Trimming removed 0 bases from V and 6 bases from J, with 11 bases in between. Germline-derived CDR1 and CDR2 are SGHRS and YFSETQ. This CDR3 has 14 residues. CDR3 loop: CASSLADFADTQYF. The CDR3 DNA follows: TGCGCCAGCAGCTTGGCGGACTTCGCGGATACGCAGTATTTT.

This clonotype appeared a few times. This sequence joins TRBV20-1 and TRBJ2-1, with 8 bases matching TRBD2. V was clipped by 6 bases and J by 9 bases; unmatched bases: 19. Germline V gene data show CDR1 as DFQATT and CDR2 as SNEGSKA (reference sequence). This CDR3 is built from 16 residues. CDR3 DNA: TGCAGTGCAACCGGTAGGAGGACTAGCTCCGGCTTTGAGCAGTTCTTC. Translating it yields CSATGRRTSSGFEQFF.

J is TRBJ2-7 and V is TRBV4-1; D call uncertain. The CDR3 runs 13 residues. CDR1 is MGHRA and CDR2 is YSYEKL in the germline V gene. Trimming removed 1 base from V and 3 bases from J, with 7 bases in between. The CDR3 DNA reads TGCGCCAGCAGCCAAGTTGGATACTACGAGCAGTACTTC. As protein: CASSQVGYYEQYF.

The V call is TRBV6-4, the J call TRBJ2-3, with D perhaps assigned TRBD1 or TRBD2 (7 bases each). The germline gives CDR1 MRHNA, CDR2 SNTAGT. CDR3 length: 14 residues. The germline V and J ends were trimmed by 7 bases and 2 bases, with 13 bases remaining between them. CDR3 nucleotide sequence: TGTGCCAGCAAAGCGGGACAGAACACAGATACGCAGTATTTT. As protein: CASKAGQNTDTQYF.